This record covers a single T cell receptor beta chain. Its antigen remains unidentified. The CDR3 length is 12 residues. Germline CDR1 and CDR2: SGDLS and YYNGEE. The V end was cut by 0 bases, the J end by 10 bases, with 8 bases between. Combining a sample-barcoded 5' primer with a J-beta primer mix, a second PCR ran for roughly 7 to 11 cycles. Each cDNA was tagged by a template-switch adaptor containing 12 random nucleotides. TCRdb reanalysed the 5' RACE reads using MiXCR and keeps one entry per CDR3 protein. The sample includes more than 500,000 distinct CDR3 sequences, roughly 29% of them seen just once. The sample originates from a study of blood T cells in healthy people across ages. General study results and limits: Getting older went along with TCR beta diversity per million T cells dropping roughly linearly. Unsorted PBMCs blocked a conclusive comparison of naive and antigen-experienced cells. Higher naive T cell percentage went strongly together with higher TCR beta diversity.

The TCR sequence derives from a woman between 70 and 85 years old in good health. The chain combines TRBV9 with TRBJ2-1, with D maybe TRBD2 (6 bases). Specimen: blood. The CDR3 coding sequence is TGTGCCAGCAGCGTAGGTGGGGGGGAGCAGTTCTTC. This translates into CASSVGGGEQFF.